This T cell receptor beta chain was identified during a study of Tregs in tolerant kidney transplant recipients. Study context: Sorting of CD4+CD25+CD127- cells followed roughly 3-day belatacept mixed lymphocyte reactions, sometimes with roughly 5-day graft donor restimulation. Whole-study results and caveats: Validation in larger populations is needed because few patients were studied. This study did not directly address biological reproducibility.

Repertoires were generated with immunoSEQ multiplex PCR, while TCRdb's copy carries only in-frame clones and drops some. Here the sample spans 30,000 to 35,000 clones, about four fifths being singletons. With regard to this clone: What it binds is not known.

The V end lost 0 bases, the J end lost 12 bases, and 13 bases lay between the germline ends. CDR3 length equals 13 residues. Germline V lookup: CDR1 SGHRS, CDR2 YFSETQ. The genes are TRBV5-1 and TRBJ2-1; D remains ambiguous. The TCR comes from a human donor in good health. Sequenced material: Tregs from blood cultured with allogeneic cells. The CDR3 DNA reads TGCGCCAGCAGCTTGGACACTCGGCCTGGGCAGTTCTTC. Protein sequence: CASSLDTRPGQFF.